The text below deals with one T cell receptor beta chain. Data came from immunoSEQ multiplex PCR; TCRdb stores just in-frame clones and leaves some out. The profile covers around 140,000 clones, with around nine tenths appearing a single time and around 1.5% taken by the ten largest. Germline CDR1 is SGHTA and CDR2 is FQGTGA. Trimming cost V 3 bases and J 1 base; bases outside gene matches: 3. The CDR3 is 15 residues long. This sample was included in a study of blood T cell repertoires in COVID-19. Study-wide background: The United States, Italy and Spain supplied acute and convalescent COVID-19 samples.

The source is a human donor in a cohort sampled during active COVID-19. The material sequenced was peripheral blood. V is TRBV7-3 and J is TRBJ2-3, with 8 bases identical to TRBD2. The CDR3 sequence is CASSFAGGGTDTQYF. CDR3 DNA sequence: TGTGCCAGCAGCTTCGCCGGGGGGGGCACAGATACGCAGTATTTT.